The source of this TCR beta chain is a study of siplizumab effects on memory and regulatory T cells (dated 2019 in TCRdb). For the wider study: The study examined how the anti-CD2 antibody siplizumab affects alloreactive T-cell subsets in allogeneic mixed lymphocyte reactions built from human PBMCs. The investigation overall reported the following: Sequences below about 10^-5 frequency were poorly captured, so only a minor fraction of alloreactive clones could be mapped to unstimulated subsets. About 75-96% of proliferating CD4+ or CD8+ clones could not be given a naive or memory phenotype. Among mappable alloreactive CD4+ clones, the Treg-derived fraction averaged around 69% with siplizumab versus 26.9% in control reactions. Siplizumab significantly lowered the cumulative frequency of alloreactive sequences that could be traced to unstimulated CD4+ memory T cells. Unstimulated naive T cells appeared to be more diverse than memory T cells, and naive cells seemed to make a substantial contribution to the alloresponse. The suppressive function of proliferating Tregs from siplizumab cultures was not functionally confirmed.

The V and J ends are trimmed by 0 bases and 0 bases, leaving 10 bases between them. The germline V gene provides CDR1 SGHRS and CDR2 YFSETQ. The CDR3 goes from the cysteine to the phenylalanine over 15 residues. Just CDR3 DNA is preserved here, 45 bases in frame from base 1. The method behind the library was the immunoSEQ multiplex PCR assay. Around 94,000 TCR templates per sample were assayed on the deep sequencing platform. Genomic DNA extracted from sorted T cells was the material used for TCRbeta CDR3 sequencing. For the original study's pipeline: The R programming language was used for clonal analysis of the TCRbeta CDR3 data. Unstimulated samples were compared with post-reaction CFSE-low samples to define alloreactive CD4+ and CD8+ clones. By matching sequences to the repertoires of sorted unstimulated Treg and non-Treg cells, each alloreactive CD4+ clone was assigned a regulatory or non-regulatory origin. In TCRdb, the immuneACCESS table is reduced to in-frame sequences with V and J assigned. These tables do not hold every clone; where another copy was compared, an unresolved V gene accounts for under half, and the others remain unexplained. That table gives V, J and clone size, and the DNA gave D and trimming. Within this sample are some 100,000 clones, with around 90% of them counted one time only. The ten largest clonotypes hold approximately 0.71% of the sample.

Turning to this clone: Its antigen is not yet known. No per-base quality is available; no much larger clone lies one base away.

Sorted unstimulated T cells and proliferating T cells recovered from mixed lymphocyte reactions were subjected to TCRbeta CDR3 sequencing. Fresh whole blood from roughly ten HLA-typed healthy donors was used to isolate PBMCs. Unstimulated CD4+ regulatory T cells were FACS-sorted to map the origin of alloreactive clones. The chain was built from TRBV5-1 and TRBJ2-7; the D gene is perhaps TRBD1, on 6 matching bases. This receptor was obtained from a human donor in good health. Sequenced sample: Tregs sorted from blood. The encoded CDR3 is CASSLGGGSSYEQYF. Here is the DNA: TGCGCCAGCAGCTTGGGAGGGGGAAGCTCCTACGAGCAGTACTTC. When the CDR3 is completed using the reference TRBV5-1 and TRBJ2-7 genes on either side, the full variable domain is KAGVTQTPRYLIKTRGQQVTLSCSPISGHRSVSWYQQTPGQGLQFLFEYFSETQRNKGNFPGRFSGRQFSNSRSEMNVSTLELGDSALYLCASSLGGGSSYEQYFGPGTRLTVT.